This TCR beta chain was recovered during a study of cytomegalovirus exposure and HLA in healthy donors. Study in general: About 85 million unique TCRs from HLA-typed donors were held in an early release of data. Study-wide points: The presence/absence work took it that sequencing depth was about the same across donors.

For this clone: The antigen is undetermined.

The germline gives CDR1 SGHNT, CDR2 YYREEE (reference sequence). The CDR3 contains 15 residues. V was clipped by 4 bases and J by 0 bases; unmatched bases: 5. The PCR had 60 Vbeta and 13 Jbeta primers. TCRdb keeps only in-frame clones here, not all; method: immunoSEQ multiplex PCR. In the table there are about 160,000 clones, about 77% of which are singletons. The chain uses TRBV5-4 and TRBJ2-3; 7 bases are a match to TRBD1. The TCR comes from a woman in her 50s in good health and CMV-seronegative. Sequencing input: PBMCs. CDR3 sequence: CASSPGTASTDTQYF. DNA of the CDR3: TGTGCCAGCAGCCCGGGGACAGCTAGCACAGATACGCAGTATTTT.